The entry below describes one T cell receptor beta chain. Its antigen is not identified. PCR primers comprised 60 Vbeta and 13 Jbeta primers. Clones were sequenced by immunoSEQ multiplex PCR, and TCRdb holds only the in-frame ones, with some missing. This table holds 80,000 to 100,000 clones, under 75% found once. Germline CDR1 is SNHLY and CDR2 is FYNNEI. Losses at the gene ends were 6 bases for V and 2 bases for J; bases not matched to a gene: 7. The CDR3 loop spans 15 amino acids. This entry belongs to a study of cytomegalovirus exposure and HLA in healthy donors. The study, taken as a whole, reports: Apart from CMV serostatus, no immune exposure information was available. Most TCR sequences were uncommon, yet certain public TCRs appeared in many donors. Reported performance of the classifier showed diagnosis of cytomegalovirus status with high specificity and sensitivity.

The receptor was isolated from a female donor in good health and CMV-seronegative. The specimen sequenced was PBMCs. The gene calls are TRBV2 and TRBJ1-5, with 7 bases lining up with TRBD1. This CDR3 reads CASSVTGLGNQPQHF. In nucleotides, the CDR3 is TGTGCCAGCAGCGTGACAGGGTTGGGCAATCAGCCCCAGCATTTT. Full variable domain (missing parts from reference TRBV2 and TRBJ1-5): EPEVTQTPSHQVTQMGQEVILRCVPISNHLYFYWYRQILGQKVEFLVSFYNNEISEKSEIFDDQFSVERPDGSNFTLKIRSTKLEDSAMYFCASSVTGLGNQPQHFGDGTRLSIL.